This is a list of T cell receptor beta chains from one sample in a study of blood T cell repertoires in COVID-19. TCRdb keeps only in-frame clones here, not all; method: immunoSEQ multiplex PCR. The sample carries 180,000 or so clones, nearly 90% recorded once. The source material was peripheral blood. Receptors were obtained from a man aged 50-60 years with acute or convalescent COVID-19. The CDR3 runs from the conserved cysteine through the conserved F or W. Each record gives: J gene, V gene, D gene, clone size, CDR3 protein, CDR3 DNA. A D gene is named only where the DNA matches it firmly. Expanded clones get a size class; other rows say once, few or many, or leave the size out.

J: TRBJ1-2; V: TRBV6-6; D: .; size: .; CDR3: CASSYSDSQSGYGYTF; DNA: TGTGCCAGCAGTTACTCGGACAGCCAGTCTGGGTATGGCTACACCTTC
J: TRBJ2-2; V: TRBV19; D: TRBD2; size: .; CDR3: CASRAAGAPNTGELFF; DNA: TGTGCCAGCCGAGCAGCGGGGGCCCCGAACACCGGGGAGCTGTTTTTT
J: TRBJ2-2; V: TRBV7-2; D: TRBD1; size: .; CDR3: CASSPRQGAGTGELFF; DNA: TGTGCCAGCAGCCCAAGACAGGGGGCGGGCACCGGGGAGCTGTTTTTT
J: TRBJ2-1; V: TRBV7-9; D: TRBD1; size: .; CDR3: CASSLVQGLKQFF; DNA: TGTGCCAGCAGCTTAGTACAGGGGCTCAAGCAGTTCTTC
J: TRBJ2-5; V: TRBV7-9; D: TRBD1; size: .; CDR3: CASSSYGTESQETQYF; DNA: TGTGCCAGCAGCTCGTACGGGACAGAGAGTCAAGAGACCCAGTACTTC
J: TRBJ1-3; V: TRBV3-1/TRBV3-2; D: TRBD1; size: .; CDR3: CASSQTVDRGASGNTIYF; DNA: TGTGCCAGCAGCCAAACTGTTGACAGGGGGGCCTCTGGAAACACCATATATTTT
J: TRBJ2-1; V: TRBV29-1; D: .; size: .; CDR3: CSVDLVSSYNEQFF; DNA: TGCAGCGTTGATTTGGTCAGCTCCTACAATGAGCAGTTCTTC
J: TRBJ1-6; V: TRBV27; D: .; size: .; CDR3: CAVSPRGGGSPLHF; DNA: TGTGCCGTCAGTCCTAGGGGAGGAGGCTCACCCCTCCACTTT
J: TRBJ2-1; V: TRBV6-5; D: TRBD2; size: .; CDR3: CASSSGSGGANEQFF; DNA: TGTGCCAGCAGTTCCGGGTCGGGAGGAGCTAATGAGCAGTTCTTC
J: TRBJ1-5; V: TRBV23-1; D: TRBD1; size: once; CDR3: CASGRQGGWYSNQPQHF; DNA: TGCGCCAGCGGGAGACAGGGAGGTTGGTATAGCAATCAGCCCCAGCATTTT
J: TRBJ2-1; V: TRBV9; D: .; size: .; CDR3: CASSVATGDEQFF; DNA: TGTGCCAGCAGCGTAGCTACGGGGGATGAGCAGTTCTTC
J: TRBJ1-2; V: TRBV5-6; D: .; size: .; CDR3: CASSPLQAPDGYTF; DNA: TGTGCCAGCAGCCCTTTACAGGCGCCAGATGGCTACACCTTC
J: TRBJ1-5; V: TRBV10-3; D: .; size: once; CDR3: CAISESRSYQPQHF; DNA: TGTGCCATCAGTGAGTCGAGAAGTTATCAGCCCCAGCATTTT
J: TRBJ2-1; V: TRBV4-1; D: TRBD2; size: .; CDR3: CASSPPDRGDEQFF; DNA: TGCGCCAGCAGCCCCCCGGACCGGGGGGATGAGCAGTTCTTC
J: TRBJ1-4; V: TRBV3-1/TRBV3-2; D: .; size: .; CDR3: CASSLGQGEKLFF; DNA: TGTGCCAGCAGCTTGGGACAAGGGGAAAAACTGTTTTTT
J: TRBJ1-5; V: TRBV28; D: .; size: few; CDR3: CASSRDGVGQPQHF; DNA: TGTGCCAGCAGCCGTGACGGGGTGGGGCAGCCCCAGCATTTT